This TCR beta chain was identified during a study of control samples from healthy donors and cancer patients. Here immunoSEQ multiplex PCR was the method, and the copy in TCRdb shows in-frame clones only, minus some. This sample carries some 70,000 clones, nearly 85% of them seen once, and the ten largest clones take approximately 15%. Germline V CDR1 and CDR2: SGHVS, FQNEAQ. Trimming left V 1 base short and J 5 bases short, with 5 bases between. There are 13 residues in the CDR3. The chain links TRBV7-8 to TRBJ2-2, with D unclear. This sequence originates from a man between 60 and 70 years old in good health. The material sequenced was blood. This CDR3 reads CASSLGRTGELFF. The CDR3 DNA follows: TGTGCCAGCAGCTTAGGACGAACCGGGGAGCTGTTTTTT.